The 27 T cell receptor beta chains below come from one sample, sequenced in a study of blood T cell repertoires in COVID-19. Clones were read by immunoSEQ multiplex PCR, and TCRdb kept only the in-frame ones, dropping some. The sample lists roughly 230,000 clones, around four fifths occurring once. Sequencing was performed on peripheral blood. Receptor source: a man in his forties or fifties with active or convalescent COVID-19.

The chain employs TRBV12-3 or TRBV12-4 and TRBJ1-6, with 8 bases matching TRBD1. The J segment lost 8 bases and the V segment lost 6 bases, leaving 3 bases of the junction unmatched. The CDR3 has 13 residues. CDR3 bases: TGTGCCAGCAGAGGACAGGGTGATTCACCCCTCCACTTT. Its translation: CASRGQGDSPLHF.

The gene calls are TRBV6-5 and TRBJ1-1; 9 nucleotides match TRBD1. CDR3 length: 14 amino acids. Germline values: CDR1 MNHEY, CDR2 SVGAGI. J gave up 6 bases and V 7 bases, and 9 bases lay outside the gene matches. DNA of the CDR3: TGTGCCAGCACCCCGGACAGGGGTCGTTCTGAAGCTTTCTTT. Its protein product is CASTPDRGRSEAFF.

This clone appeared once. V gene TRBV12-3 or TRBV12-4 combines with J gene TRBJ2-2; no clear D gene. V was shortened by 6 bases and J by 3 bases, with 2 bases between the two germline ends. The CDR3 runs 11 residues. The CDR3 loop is CASSYTGELFF. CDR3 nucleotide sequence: TGTGCCAGCAGCTACACCGGGGAGCTGTTTTTT.

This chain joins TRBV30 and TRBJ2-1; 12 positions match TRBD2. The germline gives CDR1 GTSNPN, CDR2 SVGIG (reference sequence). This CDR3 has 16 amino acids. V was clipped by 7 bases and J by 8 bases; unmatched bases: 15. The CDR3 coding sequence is TGTGCCTCCGACCAATTAGCTAGCGGGGGGGCCGATGAGCAGTTCTTC. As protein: CASDQLASGGADEQFF.

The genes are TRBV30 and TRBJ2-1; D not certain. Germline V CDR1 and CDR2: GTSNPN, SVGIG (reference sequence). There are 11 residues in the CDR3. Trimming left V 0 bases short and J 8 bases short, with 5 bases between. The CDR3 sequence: CAWSVLHEQFF. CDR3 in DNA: TGTGCCTGGAGTGTTCTCCATGAGCAGTTCTTC. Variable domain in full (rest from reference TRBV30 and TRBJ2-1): SQTIHQWPATLVQPVGSPLSLECTVEGTSNPNLYWYRQAAGRGLQLLFYSVGIGQISSEVPQNLSASRPQDRQFILSSKKLLLSDSGFYLCAWSVLHEQFFGPGTRLTVL.

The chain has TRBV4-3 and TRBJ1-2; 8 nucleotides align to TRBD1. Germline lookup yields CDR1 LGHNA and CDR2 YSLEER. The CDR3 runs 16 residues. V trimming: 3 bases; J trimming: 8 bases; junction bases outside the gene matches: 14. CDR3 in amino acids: CASSQERTGHSGGYTF. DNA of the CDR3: TGCGCCAGCAGCCAGGAAAGGACAGGGCACAGTGGGGGCTACACCTTC.

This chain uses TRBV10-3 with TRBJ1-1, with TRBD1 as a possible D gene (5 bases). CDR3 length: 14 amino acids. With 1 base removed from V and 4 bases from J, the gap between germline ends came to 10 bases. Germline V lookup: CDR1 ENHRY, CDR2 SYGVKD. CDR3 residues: CAISEWGQTTEAFF. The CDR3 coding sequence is TGTGCCATCAGTGAGTGGGGCCAGACCACTGAAGCTTTCTTT.

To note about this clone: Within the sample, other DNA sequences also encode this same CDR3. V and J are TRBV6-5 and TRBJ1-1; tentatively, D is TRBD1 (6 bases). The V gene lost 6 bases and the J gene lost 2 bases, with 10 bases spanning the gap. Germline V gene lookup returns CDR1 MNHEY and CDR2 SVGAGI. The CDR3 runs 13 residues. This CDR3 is CASRQGVNTEAFF. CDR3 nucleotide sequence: TGTGCCAGCAGACAGGGTGTAAACACTGAAGCTTTCTTT.

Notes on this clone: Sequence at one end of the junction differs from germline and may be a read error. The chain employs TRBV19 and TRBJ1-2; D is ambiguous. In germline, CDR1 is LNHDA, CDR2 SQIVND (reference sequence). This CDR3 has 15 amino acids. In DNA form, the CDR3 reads TGTGCCAATAGTATAGATCTGTCACAGATCTATGGCTACACCTTC. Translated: CANSIDLSQIYGYTF.

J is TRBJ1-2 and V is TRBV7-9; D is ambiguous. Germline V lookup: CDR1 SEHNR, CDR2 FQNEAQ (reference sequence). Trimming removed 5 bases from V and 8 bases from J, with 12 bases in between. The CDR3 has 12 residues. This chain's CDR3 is CASSLGVEGYTF. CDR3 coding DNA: TGTGCCAGCAGCCTCGGGGTGGAAGGCTACACCTTC.

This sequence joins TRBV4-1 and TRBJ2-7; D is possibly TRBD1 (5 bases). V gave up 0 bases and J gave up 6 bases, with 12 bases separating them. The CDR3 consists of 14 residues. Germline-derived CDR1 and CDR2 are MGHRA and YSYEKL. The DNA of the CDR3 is TGCGCCAGCAGCCAAGATAGGGGCCGAGTCGAGCAGTACTTC. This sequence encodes CASSQDRGRVEQYF.

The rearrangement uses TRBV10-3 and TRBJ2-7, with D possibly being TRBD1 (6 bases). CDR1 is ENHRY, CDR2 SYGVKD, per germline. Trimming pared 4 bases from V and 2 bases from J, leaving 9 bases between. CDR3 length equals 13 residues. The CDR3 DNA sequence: TGTGCCATCAGTGGCCGGGACACCTACGAGCAGTACTTC. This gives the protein CAISGRDTYEQYF.

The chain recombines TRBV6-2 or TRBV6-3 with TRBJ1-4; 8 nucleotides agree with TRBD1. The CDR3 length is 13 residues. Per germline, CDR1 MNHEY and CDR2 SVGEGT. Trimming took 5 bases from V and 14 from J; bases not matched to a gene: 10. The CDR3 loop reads CASSKTGEPFLFF. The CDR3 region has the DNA TGTGCCAGCAGTAAGACAGGGGAGCCCTTTCTGTTTTTT.

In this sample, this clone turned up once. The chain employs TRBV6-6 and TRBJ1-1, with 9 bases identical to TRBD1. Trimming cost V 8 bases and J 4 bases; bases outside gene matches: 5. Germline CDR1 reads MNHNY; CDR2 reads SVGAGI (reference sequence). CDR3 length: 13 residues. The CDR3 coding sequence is TGTGCCAGCCTACAGGGACAGGGCACTGAAGCTTTCTTT. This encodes CASLQGQGTEAFF.

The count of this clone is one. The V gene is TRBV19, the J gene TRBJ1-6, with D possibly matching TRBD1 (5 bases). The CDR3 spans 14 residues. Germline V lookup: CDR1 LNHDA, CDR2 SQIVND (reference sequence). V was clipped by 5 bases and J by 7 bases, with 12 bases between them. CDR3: CASSLQGTNSPLHF. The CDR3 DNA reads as TGTGCCAGTAGTCTCCAGGGTACAAATTCACCCCTCCACTTT.

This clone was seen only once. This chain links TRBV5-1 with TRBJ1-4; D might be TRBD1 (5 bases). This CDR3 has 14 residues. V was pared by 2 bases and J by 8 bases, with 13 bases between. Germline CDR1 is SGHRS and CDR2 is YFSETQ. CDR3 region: CASSLDSIEEKLFF. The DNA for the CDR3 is TGCGCCAGCAGCTTAGACAGTATCGAGGAAAAACTGTTTTTT.

The CDR3 reads CASSDSGQMSSPLHF. In DNA, the CDR3 is TGTGCCAGCAGTGATTCGGGACAGATGAGTTCACCCCTCCACTTT. V is TRBV9 and J is TRBJ1-6; 7 nucleotides align to TRBD1. Germline values: CDR1 SGDLS, CDR2 YYNGEE. With 5 bases clipped from V and 9 bases from J, the junction kept 11 bases outside the gene matches. The length of the CDR3 is 15 residues.

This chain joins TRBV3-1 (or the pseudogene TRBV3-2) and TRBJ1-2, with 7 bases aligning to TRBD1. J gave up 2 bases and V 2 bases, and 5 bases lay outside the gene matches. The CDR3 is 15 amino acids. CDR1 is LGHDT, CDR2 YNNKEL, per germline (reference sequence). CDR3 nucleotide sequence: TGTGCCAGCAGCCAACCTTCGACAGGGAACTATGGCTACACCTTC. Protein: CASSQPSTGNYGYTF.

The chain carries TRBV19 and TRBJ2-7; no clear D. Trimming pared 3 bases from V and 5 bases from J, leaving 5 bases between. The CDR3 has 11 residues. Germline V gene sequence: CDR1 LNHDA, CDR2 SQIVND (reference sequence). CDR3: CASSILHEQYF. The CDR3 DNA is TGTGCCAGTAGTATTCTCCACGAGCAGTACTTC.

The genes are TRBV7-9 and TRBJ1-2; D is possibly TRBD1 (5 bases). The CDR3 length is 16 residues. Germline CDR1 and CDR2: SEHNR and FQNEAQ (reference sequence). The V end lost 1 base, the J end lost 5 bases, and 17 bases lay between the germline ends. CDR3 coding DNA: TGTGCCAGCAGCTTAGATTACGGGCGACAGTCTTATGGCTACACCTTC. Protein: CASSLDYGRQSYGYTF.

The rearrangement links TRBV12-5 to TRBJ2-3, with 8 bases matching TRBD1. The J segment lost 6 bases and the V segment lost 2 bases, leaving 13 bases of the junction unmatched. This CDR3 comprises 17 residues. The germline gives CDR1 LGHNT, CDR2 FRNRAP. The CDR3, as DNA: TGTGCTAGTGGTTTGCCCTTAAAATCGACAGGGGCCGATACGCAGTATTTT. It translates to CASGLPLKSTGADTQYF. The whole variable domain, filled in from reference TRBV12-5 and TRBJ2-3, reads DARVTQTPRHKVTEMGQEVTMRCQPILGHNTVFWYRQTMMQGLELLAYFRNRAPLDDSGMPKDRFSAEMPDATLATLKIQPSEPRDSAVYFCASGLPLKSTGADTQYFGPGTRLTVL.

CDR3: CASSPGWGLSYGYTF. Here the CDR3 DNA reads TGTGCCAGCAGCCCCGGGTGGGGGCTTAGCTATGGCTACACCTTC. The chain carries TRBV14 and TRBJ1-2, with D possibly being TRBD1 (6 bases). Trimming left V 4 bases short and J 4 bases short, with 16 bases between. From germline, CDR1 is SGHDN and CDR2 FVKESK. The CDR3 has 15 amino acids.

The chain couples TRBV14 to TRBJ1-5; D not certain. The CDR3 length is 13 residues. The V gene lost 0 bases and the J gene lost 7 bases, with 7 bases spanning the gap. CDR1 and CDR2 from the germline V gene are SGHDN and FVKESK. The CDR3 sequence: CASSQDRGQPQHF. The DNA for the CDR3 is TGTGCCAGCAGCCAAGATCGAGGGCAGCCCCAGCATTTT.

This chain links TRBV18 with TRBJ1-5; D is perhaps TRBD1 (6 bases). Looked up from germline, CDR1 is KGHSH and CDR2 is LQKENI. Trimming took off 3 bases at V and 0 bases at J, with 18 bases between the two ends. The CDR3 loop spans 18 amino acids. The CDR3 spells CASSPARGGRNSNQPQHF. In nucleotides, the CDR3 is TGTGCCAGCTCACCTGCGAGGGGGGGGAGGAATAGCAATCAGCCCCAGCATTTT. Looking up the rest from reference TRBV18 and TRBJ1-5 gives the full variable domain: NAGVMQNPRHLVRRRGQEARLRCSPMKGHSHVYWYRQLPEEGLKFMVYLQKENIIDESGMPKERFSAEFPKEGPSILRIQQVVRGDSAAYFCASSPARGGRNSNQPQHFGDGTRLSIL.

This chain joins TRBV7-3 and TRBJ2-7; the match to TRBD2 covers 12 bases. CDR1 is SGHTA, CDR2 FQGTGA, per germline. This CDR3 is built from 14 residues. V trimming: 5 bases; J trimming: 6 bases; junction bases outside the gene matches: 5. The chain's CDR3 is CASSPTSGSSEQYF. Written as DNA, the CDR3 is TGTGCCAGCAGCCCGACTAGCGGGAGCTCCGAGCAGTACTTC.

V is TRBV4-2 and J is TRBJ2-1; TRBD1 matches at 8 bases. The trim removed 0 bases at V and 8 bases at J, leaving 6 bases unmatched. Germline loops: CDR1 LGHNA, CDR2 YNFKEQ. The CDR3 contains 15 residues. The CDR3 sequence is CASSQEAGQGYEQFF. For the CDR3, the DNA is TGTGCCAGCAGCCAAGAGGCCGGACAGGGCTATGAGCAGTTCTTC.

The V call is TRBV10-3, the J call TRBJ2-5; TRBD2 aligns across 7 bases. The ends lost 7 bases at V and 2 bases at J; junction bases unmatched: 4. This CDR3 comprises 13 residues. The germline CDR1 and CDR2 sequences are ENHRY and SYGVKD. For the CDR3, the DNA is TGTGCCATCATGGCGGGAGCGCAAGAGACCCAGTACTTC. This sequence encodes CAIMAGAQETQYF.